This is a list of T cell receptor beta chains from one sample in a study of shared clonotypes between healthy human individuals. Clones were read by immunoSEQ multiplex PCR, and TCRdb kept only the in-frame ones, dropping some. The table lists 2 million to 2.5 million clones, 90% to 97% of them singletons, with roughly 0.13% in the top ten. Sequencing was done on a sample of naive CD4+ T cells sorted from blood. These TCRs come from a man in his late teens or twenties in good health. Each CDR3 is given with its conserved first and last residue. Fields, in order: J gene, D gene, clone size, V gene, CDR3 DNA, CDR3 protein. D genes are given only for firm matches. A clone size is listed for some rows: how often the clone was seen (once, few, many), or a class if it is expanded.

j_gene: TRBJ1-4; d_gene: TRBD1; abundance: .; v_gene: TRBV5-4; CDR3nt: TGTGCCAGCCCTAGTGGACAGGGGGGAGGAGAAAAACTGTTTTTT; CDR3aa: CASPSGQGGGEKLFF
j_gene: TRBJ2-6; d_gene: .; abundance: .; v_gene: TRBV2; CDR3nt: TGTGCCAGCAGTAAGTTCTCTGGGGCCAACGTCCTGACTTTC; CDR3aa: CASSKFSGANVLTF
j_gene: TRBJ1-1; d_gene: .; abundance: .; v_gene: TRBV27; CDR3nt: TGTGCCAGCAACAACGCGAGGAGAAACACTGAAGCTTTCTTT; CDR3aa: CASNNARRNTEAFF
j_gene: TRBJ2-1; d_gene: TRBD2; abundance: .; v_gene: TRBV6-5; CDR3nt: TGTGCCAGCATGGCTAGCGGGGGGTTTGAGCAGTTCTTC; CDR3aa: CASMASGGFEQFF
j_gene: TRBJ2-3; d_gene: .; abundance: .; v_gene: TRBV21-1; CDR3nt: TGTGCCAGCAGCAAGTCTCCCCGACTCCCCGAGGGGGATACGCAGTATTTT; CDR3aa: CASSKSPRLPEGDTQYF
j_gene: TRBJ2-7; d_gene: .; abundance: .; v_gene: TRBV6-6; CDR3nt: TGTGCCAGCAGTCCCAAAGATCGGGGGGAGCAGTACTTC; CDR3aa: CASSPKDRGEQYF
j_gene: TRBJ2-1; d_gene: TRBD2; abundance: .; v_gene: TRBV10-3; CDR3nt: TGTGCCATCAGTGGGACTAGTAAGTTTGGGAACAATGAGCAGTTCTTC; CDR3aa: CAISGTSKFGNNEQFF
j_gene: TRBJ2-1; d_gene: .; abundance: .; v_gene: TRBV7-9; CDR3nt: TGTGCCAGCAGCTTAGGCGTACAGGGAATTGAGCAGTTCTTC; CDR3aa: CASSLGVQGIEQFF
j_gene: TRBJ1-5; d_gene: TRBD1; abundance: .; v_gene: TRBV2; CDR3nt: TGTGCCAGCAGTGAGAGAGGGACAGGGGTGGGTCAGCCCCAGCATTTT; CDR3aa: CASSERGTGVGQPQHF
j_gene: TRBJ2-1; d_gene: .; abundance: .; v_gene: TRBV29-1; CDR3nt: TGCAGCGTTGATGCGACTAGGACCAATGAGCAGTTCTTC; CDR3aa: CSVDATRTNEQFF
j_gene: TRBJ2-6; d_gene: TRBD1; abundance: .; v_gene: TRBV11-2; CDR3nt: TGTGCCAGCAGCTGGACAGGGGGCCCTGGGGCCAACGTCCTGACTTTC; CDR3aa: CASSWTGGPGANVLTF
j_gene: TRBJ1-4; d_gene: .; abundance: .; v_gene: TRBV30; CDR3nt: TGTGCCTGGAGTGGGGGGTCTCGGTATGAAAAACTGTTTTTT; CDR3aa: CAWSGGSRYEKLFF
j_gene: TRBJ2-5; d_gene: .; abundance: .; v_gene: TRBV7-9; CDR3nt: TGTGCCAGCAGACCCGACTGGGATCCCCAAGAGACCCAGTACTTC; CDR3aa: CASRPDWDPQETQYF
j_gene: TRBJ2-2; d_gene: TRBD2; abundance: .; v_gene: TRBV19; CDR3nt: TGTGCCAGTAGTATAACTAGCGGGAGGGCCGTAACCGGGGAGCTGTTTTTT; CDR3aa: CASSITSGRAVTGELFF
j_gene: TRBJ2-1; d_gene: TRBD2; abundance: .; v_gene: TRBV18; CDR3nt: TGTGCCAGCTCACCTCTAGCGGTACAATATGAGCAGTTCTTC; CDR3aa: CASSPLAVQYEQFF
j_gene: TRBJ1-5; d_gene: .; abundance: .; v_gene: TRBV15; CDR3nt: TGTGCCACCAGCAGAAGGGGTAGCAATCAGCCCCAGCATTTT; CDR3aa: CATSRRGSNQPQHF
j_gene: TRBJ1-1; d_gene: .; abundance: .; v_gene: TRBV2; CDR3nt: TGTGCCAGCAGTGGGGGACCCAACACTGAAGCTTTCTTT; CDR3aa: CASSGGPNTEAFF
j_gene: TRBJ1-2; d_gene: .; abundance: .; v_gene: TRBV7-8; CDR3nt: TGTGCCAGCAGCTTAACAGGGTTAGCTAACTATGGCTACACCTTC; CDR3aa: CASSLTGLANYGYTF
j_gene: TRBJ1-2; d_gene: .; abundance: .; v_gene: TRBV19; CDR3nt: TGTGCCAGTAGTATCCCTCCCGGGACGGAGAACTATGGCTACACCTTC; CDR3aa: CASSIPPGTENYGYTF
j_gene: TRBJ1-2; d_gene: .; abundance: .; v_gene: TRBV28; CDR3nt: TGTGCCAGCAAAGGCGCGATTAACTATGGCTACACCTTC; CDR3aa: CASKGAINYGYTF
j_gene: TRBJ2-1; d_gene: .; abundance: .; v_gene: TRBV6-1; CDR3nt: TGTGCCAGCAGTGAAGGGCCGACGACCTACAATGAGCAGTTCTTC; CDR3aa: CASSEGPTTYNEQFF
j_gene: TRBJ2-3; d_gene: TRBD2; abundance: .; v_gene: TRBV10-2; CDR3nt: TGCGCCAGCCTTAGCGGGTCTAGCACAGATACGCAGTATTTT; CDR3aa: CASLSGSSTDTQYF
j_gene: TRBJ1-4; d_gene: .; abundance: .; v_gene: TRBV9; CDR3nt: TGTGCCAGCAGCGTCTCGGGGGAGAAGGGCGAAAAACTGTTTTTT; CDR3aa: CASSVSGEKGEKLFF
j_gene: TRBJ1-3; d_gene: TRBD1; abundance: .; v_gene: TRBV7-9; CDR3nt: TGTGCCAGCAGCCTGGGACAGGGGAACACCATATATTTT; CDR3aa: CASSLGQGNTIYF
j_gene: TRBJ2-2; d_gene: .; abundance: .; v_gene: TRBV18; CDR3nt: TGTGCCAGCTCACCACCGGGAGTGACCACGACCGGGGAGCTGTTTTTT; CDR3aa: CASSPPGVTTTGELFF
j_gene: TRBJ2-3; d_gene: .; abundance: .; v_gene: TRBV5-1; CDR3nt: TGCGCCAGCAGCTTACCTTCTGATACGCAGTATTTT; CDR3aa: CASSLPSDTQYF
j_gene: TRBJ2-7; d_gene: .; abundance: once; v_gene: TRBV27; CDR3nt: TGTGCCAGCAGTGTCCGACCGACAGTGACCTACGAGCAGTACTTC; CDR3aa: CASSVRPTVTYEQYF
j_gene: TRBJ2-7; d_gene: .; abundance: .; v_gene: TRBV11-3; CDR3nt: TGTGCCAGCAGCTTAGTGTCCGAGGGGGGCCCCTACGAGCAGTACTTC; CDR3aa: CASSLVSEGGPYEQYF
j_gene: TRBJ2-3; d_gene: TRBD2; abundance: .; v_gene: TRBV18; CDR3nt: TGTGCCAGCTCACCAGGTGCTAGCGGGAGGGCGGTTACGCAGTATTTT; CDR3aa: CASSPGASGRAVTQYF
j_gene: TRBJ2-5; d_gene: TRBD2; abundance: once; v_gene: TRBV28; CDR3nt: TGTGCCAGCAGTTCTCTCTCGGCGGGGGGGCGTGAGACCCAGTACTTC; CDR3aa: CASSSLSAGGRETQYF
j_gene: TRBJ2-1; d_gene: .; abundance: .; v_gene: TRBV4-2; CDR3nt: TGTGCCAGCAGCCAAGATCTGGCGAGCGTCTACAATGAGCAGTTCTTC; CDR3aa: CASSQDLASVYNEQFF
j_gene: TRBJ2-5; d_gene: .; abundance: .; v_gene: TRBV27; CDR3nt: TGTGCCAGCAGTTTATATTACACAGAGTACCAAGAGACCCAGTACTTC; CDR3aa: CASSLYYTEYQETQYF
j_gene: TRBJ1-1; d_gene: .; abundance: .; v_gene: TRBV5-1; CDR3nt: TGCGCCAGCAGCTTGGGGGCAGGAAAGAACACTGAAGCTTTCTTT; CDR3aa: CASSLGAGKNTEAFF
j_gene: TRBJ1-4; d_gene: TRBD1; abundance: .; v_gene: TRBV9; CDR3nt: TGTGCCAGCAGCGCCACCGGGACAGCTAATGAAAAACTGTTTTTT; CDR3aa: CASSATGTANEKLFF
j_gene: TRBJ1-1; d_gene: TRBD1; abundance: .; v_gene: TRBV2; CDR3nt: TGTGCCAGCACCCGGGACAGGGCCAACACTGAAGCTTTCTTT; CDR3aa: CASTRDRANTEAFF
j_gene: TRBJ2-7; d_gene: TRBD1; abundance: .; v_gene: TRBV6-5; CDR3nt: TGTGCCAGCAGTTACAACAGGGGGTACGAGCAGTACTTC; CDR3aa: CASSYNRGYEQYF
j_gene: TRBJ2-4; d_gene: TRBD2; abundance: .; v_gene: TRBV30; CDR3nt: TGTGCCTGGAGTCCGGGACTAGCGGGAGGACTGGGTAGCATTCAGTACTTC; CDR3aa: CAWSPGLAGGLGSIQYF
j_gene: TRBJ2-3; d_gene: .; abundance: .; v_gene: TRBV12-5; CDR3nt: TGTGCTAGTGGTTTGGTAGGAGTGGCAGATACGCAGTATTTT; CDR3aa: CASGLVGVADTQYF
j_gene: TRBJ2-7; d_gene: TRBD1; abundance: .; v_gene: TRBV11-1; CDR3nt: TGTGCCAGCAGTTCCCCGGGACAGGGGGACTACGAGCAGTACTTC; CDR3aa: CASSSPGQGDYEQYF
j_gene: TRBJ2-7; d_gene: .; abundance: .; v_gene: TRBV6-6; CDR3nt: TGTGCCAGCAGTTACCCTGCAGGTTTTAACGAGCAGTACTTC; CDR3aa: CASSYPAGFNEQYF
j_gene: TRBJ2-1; d_gene: .; abundance: .; v_gene: TRBV7-2; CDR3nt: TGTGCCAGCACCTTAGAGGGGACCGTCCCCAATGAGCAGTTCTTC; CDR3aa: CASTLEGTVPNEQFF
j_gene: TRBJ2-3; d_gene: TRBD2; abundance: .; v_gene: TRBV7-2; CDR3nt: TGTGCCAGCAGCTTAGCGGGGACTAGCGGGAGTAGGGCAGATACGCAGTATTTT; CDR3aa: CASSLAGTSGSRADTQYF
j_gene: TRBJ1-2; d_gene: .; abundance: .; v_gene: TRBV6-5; CDR3nt: TGTGCCACCGTGGGAGGCAGGTCTTATGGCTACACCTTC; CDR3aa: CATVGGRSYGYTF
j_gene: TRBJ1-3; d_gene: .; abundance: .; v_gene: TRBV30; CDR3nt: TGTGCCTGGAGCCCAGGGCCATTCTCTGGAAACACCATATATTTT; CDR3aa: CAWSPGPFSGNTIYF
j_gene: TRBJ1-1; d_gene: .; abundance: .; v_gene: TRBV6-5; CDR3nt: TGTGCCAGCAGGCCCTCCATCAGAGCTAACACTGAAGCTTTCTTT; CDR3aa: CASRPSIRANTEAFF
j_gene: TRBJ1-5; d_gene: .; abundance: .; v_gene: TRBV6-1; CDR3nt: TGTGCCAGCAGTGAAAGTGGCGGCATCAATCAGCCCCAGCATTTT; CDR3aa: CASSESGGINQPQHF
j_gene: TRBJ1-2; d_gene: .; abundance: .; v_gene: TRBV5-4; CDR3nt: TGTGCCAGCAGCTTGGACAGGGTCTATGGCTACACCTTC; CDR3aa: CASSLDRVYGYTF